This T cell receptor (beta chain) originates from a study of blood T cells in healthy people across ages. The authors drew 8 to 10 milliliters of peripheral blood from each donor. With each sample, at least 5 micrograms of total RNA were extracted. For the second PCR, which ran for 7 to 11 cycles, a sample-barcoded 5' primer and a J-beta primer mix were used. Each cDNA molecule was tagged by a template-switch adaptor with 12 random nucleotides. MiXCR, run by TCRdb on the 5' RACE reads, gives a single entry per CDR3 protein. The table has around 1.5 million distinct CDR3 sequences, 42% seen once. CDR1 MNHEY and CDR2 SVGEGT come from the germline V gene. The CDR3 is made up of 16 amino acids. V was cut by 2 bases and J by 0 bases, with 14 bases left in between. This clonotype has a handful of counts.

The TCR sequence derives from a woman between 18 and 29 years old in good health. The chain recombines TRBV6-2 or TRBV6-3 with TRBJ2-7; D ambiguous. The source material was blood. This CDR3 is CASSYPTHRSSYEQYF. CDR3 coding DNA: TGTGCCAGCAGTTACCCTACACATAGGAGCTCCTACGAGCAGTACTTC.